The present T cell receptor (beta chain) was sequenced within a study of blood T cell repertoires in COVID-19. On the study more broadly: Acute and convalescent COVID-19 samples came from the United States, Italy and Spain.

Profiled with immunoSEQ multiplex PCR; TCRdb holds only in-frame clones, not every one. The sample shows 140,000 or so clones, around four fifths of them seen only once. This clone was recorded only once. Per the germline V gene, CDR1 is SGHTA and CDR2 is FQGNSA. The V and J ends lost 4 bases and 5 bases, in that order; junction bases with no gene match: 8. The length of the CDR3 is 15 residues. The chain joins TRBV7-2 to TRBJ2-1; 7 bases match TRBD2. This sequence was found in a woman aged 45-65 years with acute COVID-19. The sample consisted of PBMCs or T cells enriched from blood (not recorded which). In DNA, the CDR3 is TGTGCCAGCAGCTCCGAGCGGGGCGCCCACAATGAGCAGTTCTTC. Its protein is CASSSERGAHNEQFF.